Here is one T cell receptor beta chain with its context. Its antigen is still unknown. Per-nucleotide qualities are absent, and no much larger clonotype sits a single base away. The data are from a study of OX40 agonist ivuxolimab in advanced cancers. About the investigation overall: Ivuxolimab was a fully human IgG2 agonistic monoclonal antibody targeting the costimulatory receptor OX40 (CD134). Intravenous ivuxolimab was administered to patients every 2 weeks at six dose levels: 0.01, 0.1, 0.3, 1.5, 3 and 10 mg/kg. Of the 50 or so patients in dose escalation, 19 had hepatocellular carcinoma, approximately 15 had melanoma, 9 had renal cell carcinoma and 9 had head and neck cancer. In the dose-escalation cohort, 82.7% of patients were male, and the mean age was about 55 years, with a range of roughly 20 to 80. Patients were allowed to have had prior anti-PD-1, anti-PD-L1 or anti-CTLA-4 therapy, and 40% to 45% of the dose-escalation patients had been treated with checkpoint inhibitors. Three dose-escalation patients achieved partial responses, one with hepatocellular carcinoma and two with cutaneous melanoma. The purpose of peripheral TCRbeta sequencing was to test whether ivuxolimab changed TCR sequence diversity and led to clonal T-cell expansion. The monotherapy dose-escalation portion (N ≈ 52 patients) of the phase I ivuxolimab trial is reported in the paper. Summary of the overall study and its limitations: After ivuxolimab, CD8+ T cells had more expanded clones than CD4+ T cells on average. In the 0.1-3.0 mg/kg groups, partial responders had among the lowest normalized peripheral clonal expansion, particularly in CD8+ T cells. Low levels of normalized T-cell clonal expansion were also seen in some patients who did not respond. Antigen specificity was not determined for the clonally expanded peripheral T cells. Clonal expansion of both CD4+ and CD8+ blood T cells was observed from baseline to week 6 at doses 0.1 to 3.0 mg/kg.

The trial excluded patients who had a history of autoimmune disease or who were on systemic immunosuppression. Peripheral blood for TCR sequencing was collected from all dose cohorts at baseline, on cycle 4 day 1, and on cycle 7 day 1. Samples came from an open-label, multicenter, first-in-human phase I dose-escalation trial of ivuxolimab. Adults with locally advanced or metastatic head and neck squamous cell, hepatocellular, melanoma or renal cell carcinoma were enrolled in the trial. Before TCR sequencing, CD4+ T cells and CD8+ T cells were sorted from peripheral blood as separate populations. For sequencing of the TCRbeta CDR3 region, genomic DNA was extracted from the sorted cells. The immunoSEQ Assay was used for sequencing of TCRbeta CDR3 regions. TCRdb mirrors the immuneACCESS table, restricted to in-frame sequences. Some clones are absent from its copies; in checked studies, under half trace to an unresolved V gene, and the reason for the others is unknown. The sample includes roughly 51,000 clones, with over 75% observed a single time. Roughly 0.67% of the sample belongs to the ten largest clones.

The source is an adult with an advanced solid tumor such as melanoma, head and neck, liver or kidney cancer. The sequencing here drew on CD4+ or CD8+ T cells sorted from blood, taken in a trial of the OX40 agonist ivuxolimab.

The DNA sequence follows: TGTGCCAGCAGTTTTTCGAAGGGAAGGAACATTCAGTACTTC. Its protein product is CASSFSKGRNIQYF. Recombination joined TRBV27 with TRBJ2-4; no D gene is confidently identified. Trimming at the junction amounts to 3 bases on V and 7 bases on J, and the germline ends lie 13 bases apart. Reading the germline V gene (reference sequence) gives CDR1 MNHEY and CDR2 SMNVEV. Counted from cysteine to phenylalanine, this CDR3 has 14 amino acids. Just CDR3 DNA is preserved here, 42 bases in frame from base 1.